A few counts support the clone carrying this TCR beta chain. The RNA, 0.5 to 1 ug, was put through reverse transcription using random hexamers. MiXCR, run by TCRdb on the immunoSEQ multiplex PCR reads, gives a single entry per CDR3 protein. Altogether more than 55,000 distinct CDR3 sequences are present, just over 95% being singletons, with the ten largest covering 0.11%. This sample is drawn from a study of CD8 T cells in Susac syndrome. J gave up 3 bases and V 5 bases, and 3 bases lay outside the gene matches. This CDR3 has 14 residues. The germline V gene encodes CDR1 SGHVS and CDR2 FQNEAQ. The specimen was CD4+ T cells from PBMCs. The TCR was taken from a human donor with multiple sclerosis. The chain uses TRBV7-8 and TRBJ2-5; TRBD1 matches 10 bases. CDR3 DNA sequence: TGTGCCAGCAGCCCAGGGACAGGGGAAGAGACCCAGTACTTC. Protein: CASSPGTGEETQYF.